This TCR beta chain is from a study of T cell repertoires in cytomegalovirus infection. Study as a whole: The authors relied on CMV epitopes, both recently identified HLA-C-restricted and well-studied HLA-B-restricted. Public TCR beta signatures were indicative of both CMV infection and a matching HLA type. Study findings and constraints: Ex vivo responses were dominated by HLA-C-restricted CMV-specific TCR beta clonotypes. Summed frequency of shared TCR beta families picked out CMV carriers who also had the relevant HLA.

Germline V gene lookup returns CDR1 MNHEY and CDR2 SVGEGT. The CDR3 has 19 amino acids. The V end was cut by 2 bases, the J end by 0 bases, with 22 bases between. TCRdb called the reads again in MiXCR, with one record for every CDR3 protein. The sample lists approximately 270,000 distinct CDR3 sequences; 20% to 25% were seen once. Remarks on this clonotype: Its antigen remains unidentified.

The clonotype comes from a human donor in good health (CMV status not recorded). Some clones in this sample may be carry-over from other donors' samples. The sample in question was cultured PBMCs, obtained from culture after CMV antigen stimulation. The chain carries TRBV6-2 or TRBV6-3 and TRBJ1-1; maybe TRBD1 (5 bases). The CDR3 DNA follows: TGTGCCAGCAGTTACAAACTCCGGGGCAGGGCGACGTTGAACACTGAAGCTTTCTTT. As protein: CASSYKLRGRATLNTEAFF.